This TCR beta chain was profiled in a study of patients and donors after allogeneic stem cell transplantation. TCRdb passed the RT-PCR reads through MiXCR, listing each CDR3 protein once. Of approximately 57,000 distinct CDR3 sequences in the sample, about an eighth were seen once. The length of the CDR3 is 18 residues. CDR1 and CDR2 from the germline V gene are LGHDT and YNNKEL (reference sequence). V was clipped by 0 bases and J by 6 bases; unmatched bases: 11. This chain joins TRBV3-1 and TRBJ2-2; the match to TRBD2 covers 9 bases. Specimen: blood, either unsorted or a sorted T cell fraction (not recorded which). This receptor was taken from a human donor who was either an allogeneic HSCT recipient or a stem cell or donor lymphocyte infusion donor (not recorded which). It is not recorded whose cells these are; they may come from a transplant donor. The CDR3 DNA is TGTGCCAGCAGCCAAGAACTGAGGTCAGCGGGAGGTCCCGGGGAGCTGTTTTTT. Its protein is CASSQELRSAGGPGELFF. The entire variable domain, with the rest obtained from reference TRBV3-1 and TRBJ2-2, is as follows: DTAVSQTPKYLVTQMGNDKSIKCEQNLGHDTMYWYKQDSKKFLKIMFSYNNKELIINETVPNRFSPKSPDKAHLNLHINSLELGDSAVYFCASSQELRSAGGPGELFFGEGSRLTVL.